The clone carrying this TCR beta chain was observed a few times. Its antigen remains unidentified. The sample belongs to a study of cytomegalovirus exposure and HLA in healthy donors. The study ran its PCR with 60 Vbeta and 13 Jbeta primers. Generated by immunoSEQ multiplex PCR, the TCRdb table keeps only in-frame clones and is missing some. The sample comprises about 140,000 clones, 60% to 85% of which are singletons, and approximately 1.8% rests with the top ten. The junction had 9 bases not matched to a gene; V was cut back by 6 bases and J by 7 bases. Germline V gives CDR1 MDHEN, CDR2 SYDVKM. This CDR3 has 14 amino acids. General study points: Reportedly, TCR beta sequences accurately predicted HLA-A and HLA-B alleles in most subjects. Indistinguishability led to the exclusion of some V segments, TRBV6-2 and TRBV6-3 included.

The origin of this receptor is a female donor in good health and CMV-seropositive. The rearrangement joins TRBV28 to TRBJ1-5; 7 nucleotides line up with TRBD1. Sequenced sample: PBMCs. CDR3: CASSRSTGTQPQHF. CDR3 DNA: TGTGCCAGCAGCCGATCGACAGGGACACAGCCCCAGCATTTT.